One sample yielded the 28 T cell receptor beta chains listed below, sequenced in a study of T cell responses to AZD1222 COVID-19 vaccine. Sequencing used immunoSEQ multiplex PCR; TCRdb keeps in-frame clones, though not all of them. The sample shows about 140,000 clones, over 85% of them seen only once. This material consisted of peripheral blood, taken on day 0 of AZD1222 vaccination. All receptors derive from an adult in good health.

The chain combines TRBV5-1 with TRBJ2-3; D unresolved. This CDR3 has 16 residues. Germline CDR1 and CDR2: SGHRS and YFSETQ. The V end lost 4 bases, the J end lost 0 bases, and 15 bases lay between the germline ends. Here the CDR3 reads CASSDTPRTSTDTQYF. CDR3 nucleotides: TGCGCCAGCAGCGACACGCCCCGAACAAGCACAGATACGCAGTATTTT. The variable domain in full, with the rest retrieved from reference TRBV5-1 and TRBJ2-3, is KAGVTQTPRYLIKTRGQQVTLSCSPISGHRSVSWYQQTPGQGLQFLFEYFSETQRNKGNFPGRFSGRQFSNSRSEMNVSTLELGDSALYLCASSDTPRTSTDTQYFGPGTRLTVL.

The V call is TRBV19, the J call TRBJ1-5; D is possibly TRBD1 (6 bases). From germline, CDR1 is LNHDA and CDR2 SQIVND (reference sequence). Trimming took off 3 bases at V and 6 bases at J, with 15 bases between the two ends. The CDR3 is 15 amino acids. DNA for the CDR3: TGTGCCAGTAGTATGGGGGGATTGACAGGTCAGCCCCAGCATTTT. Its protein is CASSMGGLTGQPQHF.

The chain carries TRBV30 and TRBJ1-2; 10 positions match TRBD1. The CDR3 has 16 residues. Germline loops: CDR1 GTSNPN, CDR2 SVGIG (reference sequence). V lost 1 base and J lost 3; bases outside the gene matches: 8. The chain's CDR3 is CAWSGALGTGDYGYTF. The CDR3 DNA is TGTGCCTGGAGTGGGGCTTTGGGGACAGGGGACTATGGCTACACCTTC.

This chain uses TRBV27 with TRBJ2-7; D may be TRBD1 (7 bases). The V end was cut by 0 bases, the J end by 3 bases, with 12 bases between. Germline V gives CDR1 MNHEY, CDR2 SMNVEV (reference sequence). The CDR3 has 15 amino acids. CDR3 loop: CASSLSPRGVYEQYF. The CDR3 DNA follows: TGTGCCAGCAGTTTATCCCCCAGGGGGGTCTACGAGCAGTACTTC.

In nucleotides, the CDR3 is TGTGCCAGCAGGTCGACAGGGTACCCATCTTACGAGCAGTACTTC. Protein product: CASRSTGYPSYEQYF. The rearrangement joins TRBV27 to TRBJ2-7, with TRBD1 matching over 7 bases. Germline lookup yields CDR1 MNHEY and CDR2 SMNVEV (reference sequence). After removal of 6 bases from V and 4 bases from J, the junction contained 12 bases not matched to a gene. This CDR3 region has 15 residues.

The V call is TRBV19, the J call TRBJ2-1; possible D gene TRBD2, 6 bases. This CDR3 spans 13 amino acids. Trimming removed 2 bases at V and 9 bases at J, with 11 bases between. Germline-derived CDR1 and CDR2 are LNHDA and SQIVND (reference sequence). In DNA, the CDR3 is TGTGCCAGTAGTATAAGCCGGGAGAGTGAGCAGTTCTTC. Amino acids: CASSISRESEQFF.

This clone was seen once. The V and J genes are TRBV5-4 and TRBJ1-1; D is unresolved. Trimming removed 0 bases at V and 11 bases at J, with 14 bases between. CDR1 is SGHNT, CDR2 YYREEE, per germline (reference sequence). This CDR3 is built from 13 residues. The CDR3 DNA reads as TGTGCCAGCAGCTTGGGAGAGGACTTGGTGGCTTTCTTT. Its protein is CASSLGEDLVAFF.

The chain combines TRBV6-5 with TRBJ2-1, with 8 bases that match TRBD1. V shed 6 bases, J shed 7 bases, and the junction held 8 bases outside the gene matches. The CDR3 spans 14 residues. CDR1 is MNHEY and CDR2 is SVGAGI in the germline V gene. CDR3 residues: CASRIRDRTNEQFF. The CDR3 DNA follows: TGTGCCAGCAGAATCCGGGACAGGACTAATGAGCAGTTCTTC.

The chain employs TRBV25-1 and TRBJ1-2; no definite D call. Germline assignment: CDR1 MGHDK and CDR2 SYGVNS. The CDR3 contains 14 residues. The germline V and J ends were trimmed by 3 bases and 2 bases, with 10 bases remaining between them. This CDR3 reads CASSDDGQNYGYTF. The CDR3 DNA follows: TGTGCCAGCAGTGACGACGGCCAGAACTATGGCTACACCTTC.

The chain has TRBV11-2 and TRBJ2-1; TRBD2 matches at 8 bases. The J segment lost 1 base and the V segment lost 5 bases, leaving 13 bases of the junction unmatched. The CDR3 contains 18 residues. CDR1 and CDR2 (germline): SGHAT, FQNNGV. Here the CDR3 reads CASSPTMLGRASYNEQFF. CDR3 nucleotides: TGTGCCAGCAGCCCGACTATGCTCGGGAGGGCTTCCTACAATGAGCAGTTCTTC.

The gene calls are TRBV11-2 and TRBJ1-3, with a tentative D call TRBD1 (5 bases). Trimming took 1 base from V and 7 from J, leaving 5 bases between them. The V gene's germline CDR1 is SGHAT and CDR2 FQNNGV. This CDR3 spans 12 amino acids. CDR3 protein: CASSLGGNTIYF. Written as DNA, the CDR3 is TGTGCCAGCAGCTTAGGGGGGAACACCATATATTTT.

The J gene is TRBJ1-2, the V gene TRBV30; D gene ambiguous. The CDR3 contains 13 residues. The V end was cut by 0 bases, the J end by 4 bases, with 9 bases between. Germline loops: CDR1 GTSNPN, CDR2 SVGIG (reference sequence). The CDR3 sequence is CAWSVRRGYGYTF. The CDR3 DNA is TGTGCCTGGAGTGTACGTCGGGGCTATGGCTACACCTTC.

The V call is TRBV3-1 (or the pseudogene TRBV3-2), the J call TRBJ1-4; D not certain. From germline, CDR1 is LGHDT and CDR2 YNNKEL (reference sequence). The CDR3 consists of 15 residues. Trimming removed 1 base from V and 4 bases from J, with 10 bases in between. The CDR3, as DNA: TGTGCCAGCAGCCAAGTCGGGAGGAGTAATGAAAAACTGTTTTTT. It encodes CASSQVGRSNEKLFF.

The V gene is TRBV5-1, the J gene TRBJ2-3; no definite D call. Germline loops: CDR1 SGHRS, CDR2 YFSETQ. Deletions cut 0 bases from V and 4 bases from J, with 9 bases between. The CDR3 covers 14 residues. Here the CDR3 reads CASSLGAVPDTQYF. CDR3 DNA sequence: TGCGCCAGCAGCTTGGGGGCAGTCCCAGATACGCAGTATTTT.

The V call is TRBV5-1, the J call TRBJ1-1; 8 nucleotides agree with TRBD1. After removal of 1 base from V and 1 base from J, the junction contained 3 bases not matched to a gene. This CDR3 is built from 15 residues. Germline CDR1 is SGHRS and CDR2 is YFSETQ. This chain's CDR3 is CASSLLGQGNTEAFF. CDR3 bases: TGCGCCAGCAGCTTGCTAGGACAGGGGAACACTGAAGCTTTCTTT. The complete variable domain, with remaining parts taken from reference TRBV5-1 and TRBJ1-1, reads KAGVTQTPRYLIKTRGQQVTLSCSPISGHRSVSWYQQTPGQGLQFLFEYFSETQRNKGNFPGRFSGRQFSNSRSEMNVSTLELGDSALYLCASSLLGQGNTEAFFGQGTRLTVV.

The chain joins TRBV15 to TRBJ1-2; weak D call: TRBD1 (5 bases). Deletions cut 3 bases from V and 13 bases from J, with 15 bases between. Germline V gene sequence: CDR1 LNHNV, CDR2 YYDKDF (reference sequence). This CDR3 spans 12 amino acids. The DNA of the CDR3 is TGTGCCACCAGCAGTTCTCTGGGGGTTGTCACCTTC. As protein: CATSSSLGVVTF.

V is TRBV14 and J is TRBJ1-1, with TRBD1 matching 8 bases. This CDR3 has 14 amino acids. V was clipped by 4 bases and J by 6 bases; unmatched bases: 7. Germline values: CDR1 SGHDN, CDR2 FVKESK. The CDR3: CASSPDRVRSEAFF. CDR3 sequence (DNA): TGTGCCAGCAGCCCGGACAGGGTGAGGTCTGAAGCTTTCTTT.

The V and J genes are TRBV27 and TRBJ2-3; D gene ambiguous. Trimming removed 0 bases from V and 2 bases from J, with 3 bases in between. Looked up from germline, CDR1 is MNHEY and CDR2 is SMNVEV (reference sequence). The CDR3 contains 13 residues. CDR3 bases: TGTGCCAGCAGTTTATCTTACACAGATACGCAGTATTTT. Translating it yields CASSLSYTDTQYF.

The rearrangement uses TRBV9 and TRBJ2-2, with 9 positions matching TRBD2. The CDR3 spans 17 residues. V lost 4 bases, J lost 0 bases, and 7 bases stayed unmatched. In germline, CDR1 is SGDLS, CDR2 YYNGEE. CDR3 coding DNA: TGTGCCAGCAGCCCCGGTAGCGGGAGCCCGAACACCGGGGAGCTGTTTTTT. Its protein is CASSPGSGSPNTGELFF.

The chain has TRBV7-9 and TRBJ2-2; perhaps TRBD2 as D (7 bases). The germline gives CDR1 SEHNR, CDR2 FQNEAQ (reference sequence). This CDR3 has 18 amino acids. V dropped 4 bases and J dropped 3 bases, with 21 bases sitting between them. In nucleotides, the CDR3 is TGTGCCAGCAGCTCACCGAGGGGGGAGGGCCGGTACACCGGGGAGCTGTTTTTT. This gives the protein CASSSPRGEGRYTGELFF. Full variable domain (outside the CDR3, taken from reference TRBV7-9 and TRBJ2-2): DTGVSQNPRHKITKRGQNVTFRCDPISEHNRLYWYRQTLGQGPEFLTYFQNEAQLEKSRLLSDRFSAERPKGSFSTLEIQRTEQGDSAMYLCASSSPRGEGRYTGELFFGEGSRLTVL.

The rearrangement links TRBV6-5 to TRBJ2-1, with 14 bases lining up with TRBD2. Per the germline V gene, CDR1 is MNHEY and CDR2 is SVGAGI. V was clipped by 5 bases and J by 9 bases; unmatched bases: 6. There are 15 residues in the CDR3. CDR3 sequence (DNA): TGTGCCAGCAGTCCGACTAGCGGGAGGGCCATTGAGCAGTTCTTC. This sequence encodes CASSPTSGRAIEQFF.

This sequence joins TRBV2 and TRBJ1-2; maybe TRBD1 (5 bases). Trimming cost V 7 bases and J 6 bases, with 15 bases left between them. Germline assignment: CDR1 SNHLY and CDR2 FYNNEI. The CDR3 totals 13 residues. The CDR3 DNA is TGTGCCAGCACGGTTACAAGGGGCGATGGCTACACCTTC. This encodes CASTVTRGDGYTF.

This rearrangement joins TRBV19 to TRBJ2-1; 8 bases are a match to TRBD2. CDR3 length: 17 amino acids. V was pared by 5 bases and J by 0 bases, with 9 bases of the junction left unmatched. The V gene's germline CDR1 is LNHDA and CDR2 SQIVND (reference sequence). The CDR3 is CASSVSSGASSYNEQFF. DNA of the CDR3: TGTGCCAGTAGTGTGAGTAGCGGGGCGAGCTCCTACAATGAGCAGTTCTTC.

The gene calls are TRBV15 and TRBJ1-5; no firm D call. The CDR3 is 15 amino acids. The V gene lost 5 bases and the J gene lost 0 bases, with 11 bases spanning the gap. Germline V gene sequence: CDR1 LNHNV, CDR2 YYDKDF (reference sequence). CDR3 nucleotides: TGTGCCACCAGCCCCCGGAGTGATAGCAATCAGCCCCAGCATTTT. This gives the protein CATSPRSDSNQPQHF. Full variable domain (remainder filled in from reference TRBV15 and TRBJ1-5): DAMVIQNPRYQVTQFGKPVTLSCSQTLNHNVMYWYQQKSSQAPKLLFHYYDKDFNNEADTPDNFQSRRPNTSFCFLDIRSPGLGDTAMYLCATSPRSDSNQPQHFGDGTRLSIL.

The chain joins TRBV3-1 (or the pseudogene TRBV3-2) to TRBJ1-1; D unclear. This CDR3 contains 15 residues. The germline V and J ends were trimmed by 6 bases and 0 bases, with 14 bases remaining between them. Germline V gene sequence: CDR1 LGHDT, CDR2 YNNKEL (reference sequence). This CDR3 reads CASRPLGGLNTEAFF. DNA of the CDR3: TGTGCCAGCAGACCCCTGGGTGGACTGAACACTGAAGCTTTCTTT.

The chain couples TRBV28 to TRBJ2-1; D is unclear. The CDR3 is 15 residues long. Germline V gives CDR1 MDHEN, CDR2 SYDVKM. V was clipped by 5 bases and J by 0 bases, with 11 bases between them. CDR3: CASSLPESSYNEQFF. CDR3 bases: TGTGCCAGCAGTCTCCCCGAAAGCTCCTACAATGAGCAGTTCTTC.

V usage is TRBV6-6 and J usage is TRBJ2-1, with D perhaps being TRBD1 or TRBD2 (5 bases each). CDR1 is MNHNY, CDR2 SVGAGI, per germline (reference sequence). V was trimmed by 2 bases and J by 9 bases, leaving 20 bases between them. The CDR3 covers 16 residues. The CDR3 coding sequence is TGTGCCAGCAGTTACACCCGGGACGGAGTGGGGAGTGAGCAGTTCTTC. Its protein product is CASSYTRDGVGSEQFF.

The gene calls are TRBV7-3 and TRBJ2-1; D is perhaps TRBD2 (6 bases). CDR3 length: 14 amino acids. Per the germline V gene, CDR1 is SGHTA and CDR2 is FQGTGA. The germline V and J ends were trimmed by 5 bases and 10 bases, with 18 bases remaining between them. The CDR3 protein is CASSLGTGGMEQFF. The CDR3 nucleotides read TGTGCCAGCAGCCTCGGGACTGGGGGGATGGAGCAGTTCTTC.